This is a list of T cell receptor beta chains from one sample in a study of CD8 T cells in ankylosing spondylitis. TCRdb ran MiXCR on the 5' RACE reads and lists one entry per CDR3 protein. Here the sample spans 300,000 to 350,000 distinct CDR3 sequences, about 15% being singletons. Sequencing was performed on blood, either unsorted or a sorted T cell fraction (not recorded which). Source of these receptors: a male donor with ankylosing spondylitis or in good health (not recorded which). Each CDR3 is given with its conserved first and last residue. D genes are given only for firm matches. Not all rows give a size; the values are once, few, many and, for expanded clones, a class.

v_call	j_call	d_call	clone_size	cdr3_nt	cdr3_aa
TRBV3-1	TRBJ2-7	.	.	TGTGCCAGCAGCCAGACAGATACCTACGAGCAGTACTTC	CASSQTDTYEQYF
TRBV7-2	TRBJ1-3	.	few	TGTGCCAGCAGCCCCGAGACGGGGGCTGGAAACACCATATATTTT	CASSPETGAGNTIYF
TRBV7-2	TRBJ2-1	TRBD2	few	TGTGCCAGCAGCTCGAGGGGGACTAGACCCTACAATGAGCAGTTCTTC	CASSSRGTRPYNEQFF
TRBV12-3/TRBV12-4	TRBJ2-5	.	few	TGTGCCAGCAGCCCCCGGGTAGGAGAGACCCAGTACTTC	CASSPRVGETQYF
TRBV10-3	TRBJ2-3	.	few	TGTGCCATCAGTGAAGGGGAAGGGGCAGATACGCAGTATTTT	CAISEGEGADTQYF
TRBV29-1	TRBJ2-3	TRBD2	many	TGCAGCGTTCCTCTAGCGGGAGGGGCCGGTACGCAGTATTTT	CSVPLAGGAGTQYF
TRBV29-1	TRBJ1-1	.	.	TGCAGCGCTCTGATAGGGGGAACCAAAGCTTTCTTT	CSALIGGTKAFF
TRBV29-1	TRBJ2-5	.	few	TGCAGCGTCCTCGGGACACCTGATCAAGAGACCCAGTACTTC	CSVLGTPDQETQYF
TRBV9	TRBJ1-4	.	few	TGTGCCAGCAGCTCCCCCAGGGACTCCGGAGAAAAACTGTTTTTT	CASSSPRDSGEKLFF
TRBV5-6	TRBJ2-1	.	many	TGTGCCAGCAGTTCAGGGAGTTTTTACAATGAGCAGTTCTTC	CASSSGSFYNEQFF
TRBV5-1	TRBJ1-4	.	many	TGCGCCAGCAGCTGGAGTACAAGCGGGACTAATGAAAAACTGTTTTTT	CASSWSTSGTNEKLFF
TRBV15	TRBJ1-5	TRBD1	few	TGTGCCACCAGCAGAGAAAGGGGGACAGGGAGGCAGCCCCAGCATTTT	CATSRERGTGRQPQHF
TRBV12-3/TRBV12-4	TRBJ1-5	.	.	TGTGCCAGCAGTTCCAGTAGTACTCAGCCCCAGCATTTT	CASSSSSTQPQHF
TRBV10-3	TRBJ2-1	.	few	TGTGCCATCAGTGAGTCGGTTGCGGGACGCAATGAGCAGTTCTTC	CAISESVAGRNEQFF
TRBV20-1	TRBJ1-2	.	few	TGCAGTGCTAGTTCAGGGAATGGCTACACCTTC	CSASSGNGYTF
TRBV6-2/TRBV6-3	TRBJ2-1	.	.	TGTGCCAGCAGTTACTTTTTAGGACTTACCGACAATGAGCAGTTCTTC	CASSYFLGLTDNEQFF
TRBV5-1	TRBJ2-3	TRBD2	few	TGCGCCAGCTCCGGGACTACGCATGGCACAGATACGCAGTATTTT	CASSGTTHGTDTQYF
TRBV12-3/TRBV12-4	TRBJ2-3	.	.	TGTGCCAGCAGTCCTCAGGACAGATTAGATACGCAGTATTTT	CASSPQDRLDTQYF
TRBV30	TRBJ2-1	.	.	TGTGCCTGGAGGGGAGAATATGAGCAGTTCTTC	CAWRGEYEQFF
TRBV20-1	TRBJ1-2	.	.	TGCAGTGCTAGCGCCAGGGGCCCCGCTGGGGGCTACACCTTC	CSASARGPAGGYTF
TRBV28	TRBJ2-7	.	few	TGTGCCAGCAACAGAAAGCGGAACCCCTACGAGCAGTACTTC	CASNRKRNPYEQYF
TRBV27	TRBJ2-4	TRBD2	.	TGTGCCAGCAGTCCGGAATTAGCGGGGGGGAACATTCAGTACTTC	CASSPELAGGNIQYF
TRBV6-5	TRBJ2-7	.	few	TGTGCCAGCAGTTCCGGAGGCACCCCATACGAGCAGTACTTC	CASSSGGTPYEQYF
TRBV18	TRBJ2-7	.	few	TGTGCCAGCTCACCTCAGACGGGAGACTACGAGCAGTACTTC	CASSPQTGDYEQYF
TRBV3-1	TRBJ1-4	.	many	TGTGCCAGCAGCCGCACCAGTGCAACTAATGAAAAACTGTTTTTT	CASSRTSATNEKLFF
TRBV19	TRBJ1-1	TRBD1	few	TGTGCCAGTAGTACCACACGGACAGGGACTGAAGCTTTCTTT	CASSTTRTGTEAFF
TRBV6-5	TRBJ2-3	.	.	TGTGCCAGCAGTCGTTGGGATACGCAGTATTTT	CASSRWDTQYF